This T cell receptor (beta chain) was identified in a study of blood T cell repertoires in COVID-19. Study summary: Specimens from acute and convalescent COVID-19 originated in the United States, Italy and Spain. PBMCs, B-cell-depleted T cells, or T cells were the source of the cDNA or gDNA that made up the material.

CDR3 length: 14 residues. The V and J ends lost 7 bases and 3 bases, in that order; junction bases with no gene match: 5. CDR1 and CDR2 (germline): SNHLY, FYNNEI. Libraries were prepared by immunoSEQ multiplex PCR; TCRdb keeps only in-frame clonotypes and omits some of them. Of approximately 130,000 clones listed, roughly 80% are singletons. Everyone who took part was about 18 to 90 years old, and they came from about 25 US areas. The V and J genes are TRBV2 and TRBJ2-1; 8 bases match TRBD1. The clonotype comes from a man aged 25-45 years who had recovered from COVID-19. Sample: PBMCs or T cells enriched from blood (not recorded which). The CDR3 is CASTPTGDYNEQFF. In DNA form, the CDR3 reads TGTGCCAGCACCCCGACAGGGGACTACAATGAGCAGTTCTTC.